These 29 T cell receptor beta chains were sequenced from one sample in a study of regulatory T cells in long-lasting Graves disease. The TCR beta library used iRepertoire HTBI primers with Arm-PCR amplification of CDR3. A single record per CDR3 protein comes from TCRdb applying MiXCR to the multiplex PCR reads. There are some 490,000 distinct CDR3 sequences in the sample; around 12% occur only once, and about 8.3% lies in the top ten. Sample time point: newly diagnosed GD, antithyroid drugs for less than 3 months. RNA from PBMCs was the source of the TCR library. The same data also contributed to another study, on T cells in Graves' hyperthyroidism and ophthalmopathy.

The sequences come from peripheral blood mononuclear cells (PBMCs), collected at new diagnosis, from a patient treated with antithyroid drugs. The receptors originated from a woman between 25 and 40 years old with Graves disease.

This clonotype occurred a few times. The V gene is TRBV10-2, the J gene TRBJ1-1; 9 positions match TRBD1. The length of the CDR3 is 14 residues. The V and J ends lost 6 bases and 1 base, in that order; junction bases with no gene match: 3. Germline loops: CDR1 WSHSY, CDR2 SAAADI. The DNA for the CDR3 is TGCGCCAGCAGGCCGGGACAGGGGAACACTGAAGCTTTCTTT. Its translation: CASRPGQGNTEAFF.

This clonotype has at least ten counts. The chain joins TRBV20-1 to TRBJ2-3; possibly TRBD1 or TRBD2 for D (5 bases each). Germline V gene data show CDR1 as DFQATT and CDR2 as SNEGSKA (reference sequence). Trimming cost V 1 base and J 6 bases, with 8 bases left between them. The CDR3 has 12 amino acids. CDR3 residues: CSARGRDDTQYF. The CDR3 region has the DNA TGCAGTGCTAGAGGCCGGGACGATACGCAGTATTTT.

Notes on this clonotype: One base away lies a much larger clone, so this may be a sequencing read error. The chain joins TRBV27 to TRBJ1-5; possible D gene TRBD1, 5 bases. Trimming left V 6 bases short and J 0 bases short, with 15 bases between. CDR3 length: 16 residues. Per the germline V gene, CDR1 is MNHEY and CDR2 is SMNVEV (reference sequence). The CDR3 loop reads CASSSGTDNSNQPQHF. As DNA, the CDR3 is TGTGCCAGCAGCTCCGGGACTGATAATAGCAATCAGCCCCAGCATTTT.

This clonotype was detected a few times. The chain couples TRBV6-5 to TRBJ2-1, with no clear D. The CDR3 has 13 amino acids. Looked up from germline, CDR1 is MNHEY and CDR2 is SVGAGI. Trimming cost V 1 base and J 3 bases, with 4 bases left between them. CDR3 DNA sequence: TGTGCCAGCAGTTACTACAGCTACAATGAGCAGTTCTTC. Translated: CASSYYSYNEQFF.

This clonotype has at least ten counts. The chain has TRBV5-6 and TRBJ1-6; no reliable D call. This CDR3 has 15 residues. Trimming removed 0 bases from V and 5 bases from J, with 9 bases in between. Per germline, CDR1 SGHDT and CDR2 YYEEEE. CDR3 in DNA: TGTGCCAGCAGCTTGGCTCAGGACCATAATTCACCCCTCCACTTT. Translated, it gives CASSLAQDHNSPLHF.

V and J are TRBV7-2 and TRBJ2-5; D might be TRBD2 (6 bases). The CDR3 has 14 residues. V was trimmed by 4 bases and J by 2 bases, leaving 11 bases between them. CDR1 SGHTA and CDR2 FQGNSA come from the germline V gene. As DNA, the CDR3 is TGTGCCAGCAGCTCAGCGGGTGCTCAAGAGACCCAGTACTTC. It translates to CASSSAGAQETQYF.

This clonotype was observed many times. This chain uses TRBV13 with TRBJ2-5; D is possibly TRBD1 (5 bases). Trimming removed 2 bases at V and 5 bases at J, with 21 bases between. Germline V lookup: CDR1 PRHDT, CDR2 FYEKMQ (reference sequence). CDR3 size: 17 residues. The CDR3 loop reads CASSLKWQGSREETQYF. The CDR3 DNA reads TGTGCCAGCAGCTTAAAGTGGCAGGGTTCAAGAGAGGAGACCCAGTACTTC.

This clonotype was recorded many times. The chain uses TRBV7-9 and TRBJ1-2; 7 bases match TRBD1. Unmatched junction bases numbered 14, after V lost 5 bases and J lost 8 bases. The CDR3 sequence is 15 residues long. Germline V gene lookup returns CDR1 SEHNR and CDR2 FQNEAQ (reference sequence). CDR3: CASSQGQVRGRGYTF. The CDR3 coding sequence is TGTGCCAGCAGCCAAGGACAGGTCCGGGGTCGAGGCTACACCTTC.

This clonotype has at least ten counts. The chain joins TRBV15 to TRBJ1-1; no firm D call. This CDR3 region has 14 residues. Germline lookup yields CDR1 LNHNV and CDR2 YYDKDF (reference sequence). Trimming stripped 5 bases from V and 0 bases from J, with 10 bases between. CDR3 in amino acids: CATSPWGMNTEAFF. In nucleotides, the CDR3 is TGTGCCACCAGCCCCTGGGGTATGAACACTGAAGCTTTCTTT.

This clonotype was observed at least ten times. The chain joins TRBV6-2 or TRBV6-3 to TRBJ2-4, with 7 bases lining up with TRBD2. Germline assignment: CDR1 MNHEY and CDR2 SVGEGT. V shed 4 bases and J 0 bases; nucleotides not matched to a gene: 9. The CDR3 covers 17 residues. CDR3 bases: TGTGCCAGCAGTTCGCCCGGAGTAGCGGGAGCCAAAAACATTCAGTACTTC. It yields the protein CASSSPGVAGAKNIQYF.

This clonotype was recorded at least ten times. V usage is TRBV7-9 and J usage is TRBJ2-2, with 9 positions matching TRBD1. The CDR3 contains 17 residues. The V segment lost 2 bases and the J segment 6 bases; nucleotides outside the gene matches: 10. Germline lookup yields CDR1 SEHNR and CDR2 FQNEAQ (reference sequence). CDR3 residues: CASSLLGTGTFPGELFF. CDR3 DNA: TGTGCCAGCAGCTTACTCGGGACAGGGACCTTTCCCGGGGAGCTGTTTTTT.

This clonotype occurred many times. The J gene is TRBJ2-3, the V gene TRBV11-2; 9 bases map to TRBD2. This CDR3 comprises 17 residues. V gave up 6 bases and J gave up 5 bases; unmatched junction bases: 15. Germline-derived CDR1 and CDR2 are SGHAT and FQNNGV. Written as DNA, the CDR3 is TGTGCCAGCAGGACCGTTCGCGGGAGGGCCCAGGGAGATACGCAGTATTTT. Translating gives CASRTVRGRAQGDTQYF.

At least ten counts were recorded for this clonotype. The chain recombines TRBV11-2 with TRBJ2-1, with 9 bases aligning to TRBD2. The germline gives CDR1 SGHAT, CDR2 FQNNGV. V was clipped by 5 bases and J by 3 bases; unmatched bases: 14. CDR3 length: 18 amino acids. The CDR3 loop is CASSARHWREGIYNEQFF. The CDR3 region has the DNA TGTGCCAGCAGCGCGAGACACTGGCGGGAGGGGATCTACAATGAGCAGTTCTTC.

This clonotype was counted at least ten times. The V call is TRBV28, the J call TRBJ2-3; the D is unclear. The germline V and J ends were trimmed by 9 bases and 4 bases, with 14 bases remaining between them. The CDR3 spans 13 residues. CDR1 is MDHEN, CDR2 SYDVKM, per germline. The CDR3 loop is CASRVDFSDTQYF. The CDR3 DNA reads TGTGCCAGTCGGGTGGATTTTTCAGATACGCAGTATTTT.

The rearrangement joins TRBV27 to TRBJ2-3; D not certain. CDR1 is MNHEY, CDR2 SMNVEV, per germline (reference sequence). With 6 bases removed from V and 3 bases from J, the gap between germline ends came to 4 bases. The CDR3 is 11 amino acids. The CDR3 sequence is CASRKTDTQYF. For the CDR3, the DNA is TGTGCCAGCAGAAAGACAGATACGCAGTATTTT.

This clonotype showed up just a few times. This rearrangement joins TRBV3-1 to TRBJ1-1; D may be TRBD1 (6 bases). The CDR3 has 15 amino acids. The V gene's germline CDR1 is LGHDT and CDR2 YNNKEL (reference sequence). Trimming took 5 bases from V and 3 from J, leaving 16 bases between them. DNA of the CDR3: TGTGCCAGCAGCGCTAACAGGGAGGGGCACACTGAAGCTTTCTTT. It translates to CASSANREGHTEAFF.

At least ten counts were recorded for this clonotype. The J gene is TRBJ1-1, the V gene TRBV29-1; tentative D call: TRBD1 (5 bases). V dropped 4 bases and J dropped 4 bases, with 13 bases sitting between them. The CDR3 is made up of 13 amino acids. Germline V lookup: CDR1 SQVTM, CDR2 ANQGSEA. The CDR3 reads CSVGRGLGTEAFF. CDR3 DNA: TGCAGCGTTGGTCGGGGGTTAGGCACTGAAGCTTTCTTT.

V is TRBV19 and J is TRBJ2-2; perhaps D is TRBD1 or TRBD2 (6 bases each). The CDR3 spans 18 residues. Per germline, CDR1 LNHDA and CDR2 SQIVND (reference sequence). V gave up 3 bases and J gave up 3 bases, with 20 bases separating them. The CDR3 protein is CASSIGWIRGRYTGELFF. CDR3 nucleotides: TGTGCCAGTAGTATTGGGTGGATACGGGGGCGGTACACCGGGGAGCTGTTTTTT.

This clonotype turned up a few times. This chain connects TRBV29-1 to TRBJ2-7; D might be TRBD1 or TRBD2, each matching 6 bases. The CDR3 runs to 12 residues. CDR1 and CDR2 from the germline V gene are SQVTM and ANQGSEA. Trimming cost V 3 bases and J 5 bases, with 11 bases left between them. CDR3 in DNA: TGCAGCGTTGACGAGGGGGGTCACGAGCAGTACTTC. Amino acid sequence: CSVDEGGHEQYF.

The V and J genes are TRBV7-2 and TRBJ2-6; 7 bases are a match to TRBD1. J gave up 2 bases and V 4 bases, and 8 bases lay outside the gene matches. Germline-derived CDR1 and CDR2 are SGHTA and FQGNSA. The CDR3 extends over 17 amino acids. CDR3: CASSSGGGKTGANVLTF. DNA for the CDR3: TGTGCCAGCAGCTCAGGGGGTGGGAAAACTGGGGCCAACGTCCTGACTTTC. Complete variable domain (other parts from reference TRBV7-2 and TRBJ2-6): GAGVSQSPSNKVTEKGKDVELRCDPISGHTALYWYRQSLGQGLEFLIYFQGNSAPDKSGLPSDRFSAERTGGSVSTLTIQRTQQEDSAVYLCASSSGGGKTGANVLTFGAGSRLTVL.

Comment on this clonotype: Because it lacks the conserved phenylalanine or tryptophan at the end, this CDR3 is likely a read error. The CDR3 region has the DNA TGTGCCAGCAGCTTAGGGTGGGGCCAAGAGACCCAGTACTCC. Its protein is CASSLGWGQETQYS. J is TRBJ2-5 and V is TRBV7-9; D is unclear. V gave up 1 base and J gave up 1 base, with 7 bases separating them. The CDR3 has 14 amino acids. Germline-derived CDR1 and CDR2 are SEHNR and FQNEAQ (reference sequence).

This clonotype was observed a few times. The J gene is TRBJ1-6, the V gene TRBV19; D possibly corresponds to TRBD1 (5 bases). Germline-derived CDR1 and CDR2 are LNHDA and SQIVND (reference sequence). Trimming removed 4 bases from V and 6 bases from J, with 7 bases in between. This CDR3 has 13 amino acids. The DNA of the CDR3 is TGTGCCAGTAGTAGGGGGGTTAATTCACCCCTCCACTTT. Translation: CASSRGVNSPLHF. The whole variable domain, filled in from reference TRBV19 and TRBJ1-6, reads DGGITQSPKYLFRKEGQNVTLSCEQNLNHDAMYWYRQDPGQGLRLIYYSQIVNDFQKGDIAEGYSVSREKKESFPLTVTSAQKNPTAFYLCASSRGVNSPLHFGNGTRLTVT.

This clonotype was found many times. CDR3 in amino acids: CASSSNVIGQAGNTEAFF. CDR3 sequence (DNA): TGTGCCAGCAGTTCCAACGTGATTGGGCAGGCTGGGAACACTGAAGCTTTCTTT. This chain connects TRBV27 to TRBJ1-1; the D is unclear. CDR1 and CDR2 from the germline V gene are MNHEY and SMNVEV (reference sequence). Between the trimmed V and J ends, which lost 4 bases and 1 base, there was a span of 22 bases. CDR3 length: 18 residues.

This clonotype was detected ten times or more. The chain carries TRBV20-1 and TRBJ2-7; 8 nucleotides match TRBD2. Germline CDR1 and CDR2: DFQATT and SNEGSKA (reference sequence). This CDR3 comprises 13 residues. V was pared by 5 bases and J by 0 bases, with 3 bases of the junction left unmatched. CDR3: CSARSGISYEQYF. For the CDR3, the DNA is TGCAGTGCTCGTAGCGGGATCTCCTACGAGCAGTACTTC.

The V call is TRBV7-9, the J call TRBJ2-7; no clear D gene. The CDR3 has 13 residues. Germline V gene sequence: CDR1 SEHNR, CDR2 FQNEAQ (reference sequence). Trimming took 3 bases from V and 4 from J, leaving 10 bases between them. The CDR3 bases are TGTGCCAGCAGCTTTCCGGACGGATACGAGCAGTACTTC. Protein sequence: CASSFPDGYEQYF.

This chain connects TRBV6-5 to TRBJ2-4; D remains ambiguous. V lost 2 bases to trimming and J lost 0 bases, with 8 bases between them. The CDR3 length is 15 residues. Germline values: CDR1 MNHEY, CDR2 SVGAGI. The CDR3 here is CASSYSVLAKNIQYF. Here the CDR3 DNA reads TGTGCCAGCAGTTACAGTGTACTAGCCAAAAACATTCAGTACTTC.

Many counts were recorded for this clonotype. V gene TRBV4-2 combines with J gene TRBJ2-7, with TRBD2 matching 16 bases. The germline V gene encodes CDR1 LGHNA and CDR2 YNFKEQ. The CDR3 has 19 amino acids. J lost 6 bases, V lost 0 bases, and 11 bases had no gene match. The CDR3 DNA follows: TGTGCCAGCAGCCAAGATGGACCCGGGACTAGCGGGAGGGCCGGCGAGCAGTACTTC. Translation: CASSQDGPGTSGRAGEQYF.

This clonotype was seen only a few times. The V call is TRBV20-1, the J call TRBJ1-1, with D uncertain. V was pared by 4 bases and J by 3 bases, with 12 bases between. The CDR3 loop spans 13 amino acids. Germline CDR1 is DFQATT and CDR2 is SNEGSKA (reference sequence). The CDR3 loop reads CSATPPPHTEAFF. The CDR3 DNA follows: TGCAGTGCTACACCCCCTCCTCACACTGAAGCTTTCTTT.

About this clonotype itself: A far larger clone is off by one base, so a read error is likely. The CDR3 nucleotides are TGTGCCAGCAGGGACCCGGGACAGGGGATTTACTACGAGCAGTTCTTC. This encodes CASRDPGQGIYYEQFF. This chain joins TRBV2 and TRBJ2-1; TRBD1 matches at 10 bases. The CDR3 is made up of 16 amino acids. Germline trimming cut 6 bases from V and 10 bases from J; bases unmatched to any gene: 15. Germline loops: CDR1 SNHLY, CDR2 FYNNEI.